Each of the 27 T cell receptor beta chains below was sequenced from the same sample in a study of Ad26.COV2.S vaccination and SARS-CoV-2 variants. As for treatment: approximately 18 received Ad26.COV2.S at low or high dose, single or two shots; a few received placebo; per-sample allocation not given. Vaccine and placebo recipients were sampled on day 63 after the first injection. The method was immunoSEQ multiplex PCR; TCRdb's version includes in-frame clones alone and lacks a portion of them. The data hold around 420,000 clones, with roughly 90% observed a single time. The sample consisted of peripheral blood, taken in a trial of Ad26.COV2.S vaccine versus placebo. The receptors shown here come from a person between 18 and 60 years old who received the Ad26.COV2.S COVID-19 vaccine or a placebo.

The chain uses TRBV28 and TRBJ1-6; the D is unclear. Trimming removed 1 base at V and 9 bases at J, with 13 bases between. Germline assignment: CDR1 MDHEN and CDR2 SYDVKM. The CDR3 contains 15 residues. CDR3 region: CASSLLGRPLSPLHF. CDR3 in DNA: TGTGCCAGCAGTTTATTGGGCAGACCTCTTTCACCCCTCCACTTT.

The chain employs TRBV7-9 and TRBJ2-7, with TRBD1 identical over 7 bases. Trimming took 5 bases from V and 1 from J; bases not matched to a gene: 2. The CDR3 sequence is 13 residues long. Germline CDR1 SEHNR, CDR2 FQNEAQ (reference sequence). DNA for the CDR3: TGTGCCAGCAGCGGGACAGCGTCCTACGAGCAGTACTTC. This encodes CASSGTASYEQYF.

The V and J genes are TRBV28 and TRBJ1-4, with 8 bases matching TRBD1. Germline V gene lookup returns CDR1 MDHEN and CDR2 SYDVKM. The CDR3 spans 15 residues. J was trimmed by 7 bases and V by 6 bases; bases with no gene match: 10. The CDR3 nucleotides are TGTGCCAGCAGCGATACGACAGGGGCGGGTGAAAAACTGTTTTTT. Residues: CASSDTTGAGEKLFF.

This chain joins TRBV12-3 or TRBV12-4 and TRBJ2-7, with 7 nucleotides matching TRBD1. The CDR3 is made up of 12 amino acids. V lost 6 bases to trimming and J lost 9 bases; unmatched junction nucleotides: 8. The CDR3 is CASRYWTGRQYF. As DNA, the CDR3 is TGTGCCAGCAGGTATTGGACAGGCCGGCAGTACTTC.

This chain joins TRBV29-1 and TRBJ2-2, with TRBD1 matching over 7 bases. CDR1 SQVTM and CDR2 ANQGSEA come from the germline V gene. Trimming at V came to 7 bases and at J to 8 bases, leaving 13 bases not matched to a gene. The CDR3 has 14 amino acids. DNA for the CDR3: TGCAGCGGACAAAGGGGGCCTTCCACAGGGGAGCTGTTTTTT. It specifies CSGQRGPSTGELFF.

The rearrangement links TRBV3-1 (or the pseudogene TRBV3-2) to TRBJ2-5, with 7 positions matching TRBD2. The CDR3 is 15 amino acids. V shed 4 bases, J shed 5 bases, and the junction held 10 bases outside the gene matches. Germline-derived CDR1 and CDR2 are LGHDT and YNNKEL (reference sequence). CDR3 sequence (DNA): TGTGCCAGCAGCCCTGATTGGGGGGGAAGGGAGACCCAGTACTTC. The encoded protein is CASSPDWGGRETQYF.

This chain uses TRBV10-2 with TRBJ2-1, with D tentatively TRBD1 (5 bases). CDR1 WSHSY and CDR2 SAAADI come from the germline V gene. Trimming left V 0 bases short and J 13 bases short, with 10 bases between. The CDR3 consists of 12 residues. CDR3 DNA sequence: TGCGCCAGCAGTGAGTCTTTTGGGGCACAGTTCTTC. Translated: CASSESFGAQFF.

The rearrangement links TRBV10-3 to TRBJ2-7, with 11 bases aligning to TRBD2. Per the germline V gene, CDR1 is ENHRY and CDR2 is SYGVKD. The CDR3 contains 17 residues. The J segment lost 7 bases and the V segment lost 1 base, leaving 12 bases of the junction unmatched. The CDR3 DNA is TGTGCCATCAGTGAGTTTAACCCGGGACTAGCGGCCTTGGAGCAGTACTTC. Protein: CAISEFNPGLAALEQYF.

This chain connects TRBV19 to TRBJ1-6; 7 bases agree with TRBD1. V lost 0 bases, J lost 5 bases, and 4 bases stayed unmatched. Germline V gives CDR1 LNHDA, CDR2 SQIVND (reference sequence). The CDR3 runs to 16 residues. CDR3 protein: CASSIDLTGNNSPLHF. The CDR3 nucleotides read TGTGCCAGTAGTATAGATCTGACAGGGAATAATTCACCCCTCCACTTT. Variable domain in full (rest from reference TRBV19 and TRBJ1-6): DGGITQSPKYLFRKEGQNVTLSCEQNLNHDAMYWYRQDPGQGLRLIYYSQIVNDFQKGDIAEGYSVSREKKESFPLTVTSAQKNPTAFYLCASSIDLTGNNSPLHFGNGTRLTVT.

The chain links TRBV5-4 to TRBJ1-1; D might be TRBD1 (5 bases). CDR1 is SGHNT, CDR2 YYREEE, per germline (reference sequence). CDR3 length equals 15 residues. V lost 4 bases to trimming and J lost 7 bases, with 20 bases between them. The CDR3, as DNA: TGTGCCAGCAGCCGATCGGTGCAGGGAGCGGGTGAAGCTTTCTTT. Translated, it gives CASSRSVQGAGEAFF.

This clone was detected only a few times. The chain combines TRBV6-4 with TRBJ2-3; D possibly corresponds to TRBD1 (6 bases). This CDR3 has 14 amino acids. CDR1 and CDR2 (germline): MRHNA, SNTAGT. Trimming left V 2 bases short and J 1 base short, with 7 bases between. The CDR3 DNA is TGTGCCAGCAGTGACGCAGGGGGCACAGATACGCAGTATTTT. Translation gives CASSDAGGTDTQYF.

The chain carries TRBV2 and TRBJ2-5; TRBD1 or TRBD2 may be the D gene (6 bases each). V shed 8 bases and J shed 1 base, with 14 bases lying between them. The CDR3 spans 14 residues. Germline loops: CDR1 SNHLY, CDR2 FYNNEI. The chain's CDR3 is CASLKGGSQETQYF. In DNA, the CDR3 is TGTGCCAGCCTTAAAGGGGGGTCCCAAGAGACCCAGTACTTC.

V gene TRBV6-1 combines with J gene TRBJ2-5; unclear D gene. Trimming stripped 3 bases from V and 9 bases from J, with 17 bases between. The CDR3 sequence is 14 residues long. Per germline, CDR1 MNHNS and CDR2 SASEGT. The CDR3 region is CASSDEFGMGSQYF. In DNA, the CDR3 is TGTGCCAGCAGTGATGAGTTTGGAATGGGGTCCCAGTACTTC.

This rearrangement joins TRBV6-1 to TRBJ1-2; no clear D gene. V lost 4 bases and J lost 8, with 29 bases in between. The CDR3 spans 18 residues. The germline gives CDR1 MNHNS, CDR2 SASEGT. Written as DNA, the CDR3 is TGTGCCAGCAGTGTGCAGCCTCACTTAGAAGTGAGGGTCAGGGGCTACACCTTC. It translates to CASSVQPHLEVRVRGYTF.

This rearrangement joins TRBV5-5 to TRBJ1-6, with D tentatively TRBD1 (5 bases). Germline V gene data show CDR1 as SGHKS and CDR2 as YYEKEE (reference sequence). The CDR3 totals 15 residues. V shed 0 bases and J shed 9 bases, with 13 bases lying between them. The CDR3 DNA sequence: TGTGCCAGCAGCTTGGATCCGGGGGAGAGTTCACCCCTCCACTTT. Amino acid sequence: CASSLDPGESSPLHF.

This CDR3 is CASSYRQGSYNEQFF. The CDR3 DNA is TGTGCCAGCAGCTACCGACAGGGAAGTTACAATGAGCAGTTCTTC. The chain joins TRBV7-6 to TRBJ2-1, with 7 bases fitting TRBD1. Germline CDR1 is SGHVS and CDR2 is FNYEAQ. V lost 4 bases, J lost 4 bases, and 7 bases stayed unmatched. The length of the CDR3 is 15 residues. Using reference TRBV7-6 and TRBJ2-1 for the parts outside the CDR3, the full variable domain is GAGVSQSPRYKVTKRGQDVALRCDPISGHVSLYWYRQALGQGPEFLTYFNYEAQQDKSGLPNDRFSAERPEGSISTLTIQRTEQRDSAMYRCASSYRQGSYNEQFFGPGTRLTVL.

The chain has TRBV9 and TRBJ2-3, with 8 bases lining up with TRBD2. The CDR3 is made up of 17 amino acids. The germline gives CDR1 SGDLS, CDR2 YYNGEE. The V segment lost 4 bases and the J segment 3 bases; nucleotides outside the gene matches: 13. In DNA, the CDR3 is TGTGCCAGCAGCCTCCATTCTGGCGGGGGGTGGACAGATACGCAGTATTTT. This gives the protein CASSLHSGGGWTDTQYF.

J is TRBJ2-5 and V is TRBV27, with 9 bases lining up with TRBD1. The CDR3 runs to 15 residues. Germline assignment: CDR1 MNHEY and CDR2 SMNVEV (reference sequence). V gave up 3 bases and J gave up 5 bases; unmatched junction bases: 7. The DNA of the CDR3 is TGTGCCAGCAGTTTGGACTACAGGGGGCTGGAGACCCAGTACTTC. It translates to CASSLDYRGLETQYF.

This clone appeared once. The chain joins TRBV30 to TRBJ1-3; D unresolved. Germline CDR1 is GTSNPN and CDR2 is SVGIG (reference sequence). The CDR3 has 16 residues. V was cut by 0 bases and J by 0 bases, with 12 bases left in between. This CDR3 is CAWSVNGVNSGNTIYF. The CDR3 nucleotides read TGTGCCTGGAGTGTAAATGGTGTTAACTCTGGAAACACCATATATTTT.

The V gene is TRBV7-2, the J gene TRBJ1-5; D is unclear. Germline CDR1 is SGHTA and CDR2 is FQGNSA. The CDR3 runs to 15 residues. The germline V and J ends were trimmed by 4 bases and 2 bases, with 12 bases remaining between them. The CDR3 DNA sequence: TGTGCCAGCAGCTGGGGAAGTCTTGGCAATCAGCCCCAGCATTTT. It is translated as CASSWGSLGNQPQHF.

The rearrangement uses TRBV5-1 and TRBJ2-2; no reliable D call. There are 15 residues in the CDR3. Trimming cost V 1 base and J 6 bases, with 13 bases left between them. Germline V gene sequence: CDR1 SGHRS, CDR2 YFSETQ. CDR3 residues: CASSLMTPEAGELFF. The DNA for the CDR3 is TGCGCCAGCAGCTTGATGACTCCTGAGGCCGGGGAGCTGTTTTTT.

This clone was seen just once. V gene TRBV5-1 combines with J gene TRBJ1-2; 8 bases map to TRBD1. The trim removed 5 bases at V and 4 bases at J, leaving 7 bases unmatched. CDR3 length: 14 amino acids. CDR1 and CDR2 from the germline V gene are SGHRS and YFSETQ. The CDR3 protein is CASSYDRGLYGYTF. In nucleotides, the CDR3 is TGCGCCAGCAGTTACGACAGGGGCCTCTATGGCTACACCTTC.

This clone showed up just once. The rearrangement links TRBV7-2 to TRBJ1-3; D perhaps matches TRBD1 (6 bases). CDR1 and CDR2 from the germline V gene are SGHTA and FQGNSA. V was trimmed by 1 base and J by 4 bases, leaving 11 bases between them. This CDR3 contains 15 residues. The CDR3 protein is CASSLVWGPGNTIYF. CDR3 nucleotides: TGTGCCAGCAGCTTAGTGTGGGGGCCAGGAAACACCATATATTTT.

The rearrangement joins TRBV11-1 to TRBJ2-1; either TRBD1 or TRBD2 may supply D (5 bases each). CDR1 SGHAT and CDR2 FQDESV come from the germline V gene (reference sequence). Trimming left V 6 bases short and J 3 bases short, with 18 bases between. The CDR3 consists of 16 residues. CDR3 sequence: CASRRSGAFFYNEQFF. In nucleotides, the CDR3 is TGTGCCAGCAGACGTTCCGGGGCCTTCTTCTACAATGAGCAGTTCTTC.

The count of this clone is one. The rearrangement joins TRBV2 to TRBJ2-5; possibly TRBD1 for D (7 bases). Trimming took 7 bases from V and 5 from J, leaving 17 bases between them. The CDR3 totals 14 residues. The germline CDR1 and CDR2 sequences are SNHLY and FYNNEI. The CDR3 nucleotides are TGTGCCAGCATAAGCGGCAGGGGGGACGAGACCCAGTACTTC. Amino acids: CASISGRGDETQYF.

The chain carries TRBV28 and TRBJ1-2; no reliable D call. The germline CDR1 and CDR2 sequences are MDHEN and SYDVKM. This CDR3 spans 12 amino acids. Trimming took off 4 bases at V and 4 bases at J, with 7 bases between the two ends. The CDR3 loop reads CASSSSAYGYTF. The CDR3 DNA follows: TGTGCCAGCAGTTCCAGCGCCTATGGCTACACCTTC.

The chain carries TRBV2 and TRBJ1-1, with a weak D call TRBD1 (6 bases). The CDR3 extends over 12 amino acids. Germline V gene data show CDR1 as SNHLY and CDR2 as FYNNEI. With 6 bases removed from V and 6 bases from J, the gap between germline ends came to 11 bases. CDR3 in amino acids: CASSTGTPEAFF. The CDR3 nucleotides read TGTGCCAGCAGCACAGGGACTCCTGAAGCTTTCTTT.